This entry is about one TCR beta chain. The entry originates in a study of OX40 agonist ivuxolimab in advanced cancers. At the level of the study: A partial response was reached by three patients: one with hepatocellular carcinoma and two with cutaneous melanoma.

Germline values: CDR1 SGHDT, CDR2 YYEEEE. Trimming cost V 0 bases and J 2 bases; bases outside gene matches: 7. The CDR3 extends over 16 amino acids. The assay was immunoSEQ multiplex PCR, and TCRdb's table has in-frame clones only and misses some. The profile shows about 16,000 clones, 60% to 85% of them singletons. The TCR originated in an adult with an advanced solid tumor such as melanoma, head and neck, liver or kidney cancer. The source was CD4+ or CD8+ T cells sorted from blood, collected in a trial of the OX40 agonist ivuxolimab. The chain links TRBV5-6 to TRBJ1-2; 7 bases agree with TRBD1. This chain's CDR3 is CASSLASRQGNYGYTF. The CDR3 nucleotides read TGTGCCAGCAGCTTGGCTTCCCGACAGGGAAACTATGGCTACACCTTC.